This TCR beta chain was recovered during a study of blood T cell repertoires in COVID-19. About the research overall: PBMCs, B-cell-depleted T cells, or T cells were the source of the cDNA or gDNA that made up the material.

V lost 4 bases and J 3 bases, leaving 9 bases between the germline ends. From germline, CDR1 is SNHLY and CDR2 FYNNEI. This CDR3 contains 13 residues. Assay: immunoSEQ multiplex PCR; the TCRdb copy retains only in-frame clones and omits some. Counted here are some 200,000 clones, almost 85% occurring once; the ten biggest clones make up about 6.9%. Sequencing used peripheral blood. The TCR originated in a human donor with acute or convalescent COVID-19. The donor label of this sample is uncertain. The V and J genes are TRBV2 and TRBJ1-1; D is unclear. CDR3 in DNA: TGTGCCAGCAGTGTTTCCGGGGACACTGAAGCTTTCTTT. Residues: CASSVSGDTEAFF.